This TCR beta chain derives from a study of blood T cell repertoires in COVID-19. Study information: The samples span acute and convalescent COVID-19 from the United States, Italy and Spain. The cDNA or gDNA used as material had been derived from T cells, B-cell-depleted T cells, or PBMCs.

The CDR3 covers 16 residues. The ends lost 5 bases at V and 5 bases at J; junction bases unmatched: 10. Germline-derived CDR1 and CDR2 are MNHEY and SMNVEV (reference sequence). In the authors' workflow: Estimation of nucleated cell counts relied on the amplification of reference gene primers. Libraries were prepared by immunoSEQ multiplex PCR; TCRdb keeps only in-frame clonotypes and omits some of them. That table gives V, J and clone size, and the DNA gave D and trimming. Among 100,000 to 150,000 clones listed, almost 85% were seen once. The J gene is TRBJ2-7, the V gene TRBV27, with TRBD1 matching over 12 bases. This receptor was identified in a man in his sixties with acute or convalescent COVID-19. Sample: peripheral blood. The CDR3 region is CASSPGVGQGADEQYF. CDR3 DNA sequence: TGTGCCAGCAGTCCAGGAGTGGGACAGGGGGCAGACGAGCAGTACTTC.